The clone carrying this TCR beta chain appeared many times. The data originate from a study of T-cell reconstitution after alpha-beta-depleted transplantation in children. V lost 1 base, J lost 9 bases, and 6 bases stayed unmatched. This CDR3 spans 14 amino acids. This sample's TCRbeta library carried unique molecular identifier barcodes. TCRdb redid the calling of the PCR reads with MiXCR, one entry per CDR3 protein. Altogether 700,000 or so distinct CDR3 sequences are present, around 14% being singletons, with the ten largest covering about 0.79%. This receptor was taken from a girl aged 2 to 10 with congenital amegakaryocytic thrombocytopenia, due to receive a stem cell transplant. This chain uses TRBV12-3 or TRBV12-4 with TRBJ2-1; 7 positions agree with TRBD2. Sequenced here: PBMCs, sampled before TCRalphabeta/CD19-depleted stem cell transplant. The DNA of the CDR3 is TGTGCCAGCAGTTTAGATGGCAGGGAGGGTGAGCAGTTCTTC. It codes for CASSLDGREGEQFF.